The 19 T cell receptor beta chains below come from one sample, sequenced in a study of cytomegalovirus exposure and HLA in healthy donors. The study ran its PCR with 60 Vbeta and 13 Jbeta primers. TCRdb's copy holds only in-frame clones and misses some; the assay was immunoSEQ multiplex PCR. The repertoire holds about 230,000 clones, with 70% to 90% as singletons. Source material: PBMCs. The source is a girl aged 2 to 9 in good health and CMV-seronegative.

The V call is TRBV4-1, the J call TRBJ1-3, with 10 bases that match TRBD1. V was pared by 4 bases and J by 6 bases, with 9 bases of the junction left unmatched. In germline, CDR1 is MGHRA, CDR2 YSYEKL. The CDR3 loop spans 16 amino acids. The CDR3 here is CASSPPRTGGENTIYF. CDR3 nucleotides: TGCGCCAGCAGCCCTCCCCGGACAGGGGGGGAAAACACCATATATTTT.

V is TRBV9 and J is TRBJ2-7, with D possibly being TRBD2 (7 bases). There are 15 residues in the CDR3. The germline V gene has CDR1 SGDLS and CDR2 YYNGEE. V lost 1 base and J 2 bases, leaving 13 bases between the germline ends. The CDR3 DNA is TGTGCCAGCAGCGTATACGGGGGGCCAACCTACGAGCAGTACTTC. Amino acid sequence: CASSVYGGPTYEQYF.

The chain uses TRBV2 and TRBJ2-5; TRBD1 matches at 7 bases. Trimming cost V 7 bases and J 5 bases; bases outside gene matches: 7. CDR1 is SNHLY, CDR2 FYNNEI, per germline. The CDR3 has 13 residues. The CDR3 DNA follows: TGTGCCAGCAACGACAGGGAAGGTGAGACCCAGTACTTC. It translates to CASNDREGETQYF.

For the CDR3, the DNA is TGTGCCAGCAATGGACTAGCGGGATCTGCAGATACGCAGTATTTT. Protein: CASNGLAGSADTQYF. V and J are TRBV6-1 and TRBJ2-3; 12 bases fit TRBD2. From germline, CDR1 is MNHNS and CDR2 SASEGT. The J segment lost 4 bases and the V segment lost 7 bases, leaving 6 bases of the junction unmatched. The CDR3 runs to 15 residues.

This clone has more than one count but fewer than ten. Other nucleotide sequences from this sample produce the same CDR3. The chain uses TRBV27 and TRBJ1-5, with a tentative D call TRBD1 (5 bases). Between the trimmed V and J ends, which lost 2 bases and 6 bases, there was a span of 8 bases. From germline, CDR1 is MNHEY and CDR2 SMNVEV (reference sequence). The CDR3 sequence is 13 residues long. CDR3 DNA: TGTGCCAGCAGTTTAGGGAGGGGTCAGCCCCAGCATTTT. Protein sequence: CASSLGRGQPQHF.

This chain uses TRBV7-9 with TRBJ2-5, with 10 nucleotides matching TRBD1. This CDR3 has 14 residues. Germline V gene data show CDR1 as SEHNR and CDR2 as FQNEAQ (reference sequence). V lost 1 base and J lost 4; bases outside the gene matches: 0. The CDR3 nucleotides read TGTGCCAGCAGCTTAGGGACAGGGGGAGAGACCCAGTACTTC. Translation gives CASSLGTGGETQYF.

The chain links TRBV27 to TRBJ2-1, with a possible D match to TRBD2 (6 bases). This CDR3 spans 15 amino acids. V was cut by 0 bases and J by 3 bases, with 9 bases left in between. The germline CDR1 and CDR2 sequences are MNHEY and SMNVEV (reference sequence). The CDR3 bases are TGTGCCAGCAGTTTATCGGGGACTGTCTACAATGAGCAGTTCTTC. Translated: CASSLSGTVYNEQFF.

This chain links TRBV9 with TRBJ2-1, with a weak D call TRBD2 (7 bases). Trimming shortened V by 4 bases and J by 5 bases, and 19 bases separated the two germline ends. Germline CDR1 reads SGDLS; CDR2 reads YYNGEE. There are 16 residues in the CDR3. The chain's CDR3 is CASSPWGGAEDNEQFF. The DNA for the CDR3 is TGTGCCAGCAGCCCCTGGGGGGGGGCCGAGGACAATGAGCAGTTCTTC.

The CDR3 protein is CASSQDKGAGYGYTF. The DNA of the CDR3 is TGCGCCAGCAGCCAAGATAAGGGGGCAGGCTATGGCTACACCTTC. The chain uses TRBV4-1 and TRBJ1-2; TRBD1 aligns across 7 bases. Trimming cost V 0 bases and J 4 bases; bases outside gene matches: 5. The V gene's germline CDR1 is MGHRA and CDR2 YSYEKL. This CDR3 contains 15 residues.

This clone was detected once. The CDR3 spells CASSPLVTRVSYEQYF. The CDR3 region has the DNA TGTGCCAGCAGCCCCCTAGTAACGCGGGTCTCCTACGAGCAGTACTTC. The chain joins TRBV7-9 to TRBJ2-7; a possible D gene is TRBD2 (5 bases). V was trimmed by 5 bases and J by 0 bases, leaving 17 bases between them. This CDR3 comprises 16 residues. CDR1 and CDR2 from the germline V gene are SEHNR and FQNEAQ (reference sequence).

This clone was seen a few times. The rearrangement links TRBV11-2 to TRBJ1-2; 8 bases fit TRBD1. V was clipped by 4 bases and J by 4 bases; unmatched bases: 11. CDR3 size: 16 residues. CDR1 is SGHAT, CDR2 FQNNGV, per germline. CDR3 amino acids: CASSWGDRGGLYGYTF. CDR3 nucleotide sequence: TGTGCCAGCAGCTGGGGCGACAGGGGCGGCCTCTATGGCTACACCTTC.

The genes are TRBV21-1 and TRBJ2-7; the table's D gene call, TRBD2, was not cross checked with the DNA. TRBV21-1 is classified as a pseudogene. The CDR3 spans 16 residues. CDR3 in DNA: TGTGCCAGCAGCACAAATAGCGGGAGGGTCCGCTACGAGCAGTACTTC. This codes for CASSTNSGRVRYEQYF.

This sequence joins TRBV7-2 and TRBJ2-7; 10 positions match TRBD1. Trimming at V came to 10 bases and at J to 4 bases, leaving 13 bases not matched to a gene. Germline CDR1 and CDR2: SGHTA and FQGNSA. The CDR3 is made up of 15 amino acids. CDR3 region: CATRRRDRGRYEQYF. In nucleotides, the CDR3 is TGTGCCACCAGGAGGAGGGACAGGGGACGGTACGAGCAGTACTTC.

The gene calls are TRBV5-1 and TRBJ2-3; D is undetermined. The length of the CDR3 is 15 residues. Germline V gene data show CDR1 as SGHRS and CDR2 as YFSETQ. V lost 4 bases and J 0 bases, leaving 12 bases between the germline ends. CDR3 DNA: TGCGCCAGCAGCAACCGAGGCCCTAGCACAGATACGCAGTATTTT. Encoded protein: CASSNRGPSTDTQYF.

The rearrangement links TRBV6-1 to TRBJ2-4; TRBD2 is a possible D gene (7 bases). The CDR3 is made up of 15 amino acids. V lost 7 bases and J lost 6, with 19 bases in between. Germline values: CDR1 MNHNS, CDR2 SASEGT. The DNA of the CDR3 is TGTGCCAGCAACCCTCGACGGGGGGCCCTAAACATTCAGTACTTC. Amino acids: CASNPRRGALNIQYF.

V is TRBV25-1 and J is TRBJ2-1; TRBD1 matches 7 bases. The CDR3 has 11 residues. Germline assignment: CDR1 MGHDK and CDR2 SYGVNS. V was clipped by 6 bases and J by 7 bases; unmatched bases: 0. The CDR3 nucleotides are TGTGCCAGCAGACAGGGGAATGAGCAGTTCTTC. Amino acids: CASRQGNEQFF.

This clone occurred once. The rearrangement joins TRBV7-2 to TRBJ2-5; 7 bases fit TRBD1. J lost 4 bases, V lost 2 bases, and 10 bases had no gene match. This CDR3 region has 16 residues. Looked up from germline, CDR1 is SGHTA and CDR2 is FQGNSA. For the CDR3, the DNA is TGTGCCAGCAGCTTAAGGGGGCGCAGTAGTTTAGAGACCCAGTACTTC. It encodes CASSLRGRSSLETQYF. Full variable domain (missing parts from reference TRBV7-2 and TRBJ2-5): GAGVSQSPSNKVTEKGKDVELRCDPISGHTALYWYRQSLGQGLEFLIYFQGNSAPDKSGLPSDRFSAERTGGSVSTLTIQRTQQEDSAVYLCASSLRGRSSLETQYFGPGTRLLVL.

The chain carries TRBV11-2 and TRBJ2-7, with 9 bases identical to TRBD2. The CDR3 loop spans 16 amino acids. V shed 5 bases and J 2 bases; nucleotides not matched to a gene: 10. Germline CDR1 reads SGHAT; CDR2 reads FQNNGV. CDR3 residues: CASSVRLAGSPYEQYF. Here the CDR3 DNA reads TGTGCCAGCAGCGTCCGGCTAGCGGGGTCCCCCTACGAGCAGTACTTC.

V and J are TRBV4-2 and TRBJ2-7; 10 nucleotides match TRBD2. From germline, CDR1 is LGHNA and CDR2 YNFKEQ. V was pared by 0 bases and J by 0 bases, with 2 bases of the junction left unmatched. The CDR3 covers 16 residues. CDR3 protein: CASSQEASGSSYEQYF. The CDR3 DNA is TGTGCCAGCAGCCAAGAAGCTAGCGGGAGCTCCTACGAGCAGTACTTC.